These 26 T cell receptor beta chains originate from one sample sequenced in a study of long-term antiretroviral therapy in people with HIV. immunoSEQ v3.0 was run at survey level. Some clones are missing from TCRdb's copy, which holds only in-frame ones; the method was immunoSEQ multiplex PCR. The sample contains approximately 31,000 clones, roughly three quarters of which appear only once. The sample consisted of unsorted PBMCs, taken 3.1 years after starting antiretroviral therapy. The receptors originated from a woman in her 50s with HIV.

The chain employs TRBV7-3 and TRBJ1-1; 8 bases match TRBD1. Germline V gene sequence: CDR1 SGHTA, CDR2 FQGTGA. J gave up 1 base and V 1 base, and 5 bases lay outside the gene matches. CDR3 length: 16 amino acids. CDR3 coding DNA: TGTGCCAGCAGCTTAATGAGGACAGGGTCGAACACTGAAGCTTTCTTT. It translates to CASSLMRTGSNTEAFF.

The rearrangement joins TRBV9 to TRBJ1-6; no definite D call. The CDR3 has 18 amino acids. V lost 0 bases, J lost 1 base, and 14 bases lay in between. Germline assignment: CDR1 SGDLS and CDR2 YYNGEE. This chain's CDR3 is CASSVASSGESYNSPLHF. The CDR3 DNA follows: TGTGCCAGCAGCGTAGCTTCTTCCGGGGAGTCCTATAATTCACCCCTCCACTTT.

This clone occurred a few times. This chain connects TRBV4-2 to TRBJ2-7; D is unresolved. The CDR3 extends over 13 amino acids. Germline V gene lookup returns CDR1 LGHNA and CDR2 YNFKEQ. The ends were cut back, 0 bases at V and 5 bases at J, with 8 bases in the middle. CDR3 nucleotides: TGTGCCAGCAGCCAAGAATGGGGTCACGAGCAGTACTTC. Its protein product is CASSQEWGHEQYF.

Written as DNA, the CDR3 is TGTGCCAGTAGTATTCTAGGACTAGCGGAGCTGCAAGAGACCCAGTACTTC. Amino acid sequence: CASSILGLAELQETQYF. J is TRBJ2-5 and V is TRBV19, with 10 positions matching TRBD2. V shed 3 bases and J 2 bases; nucleotides not matched to a gene: 9. The V gene's germline CDR1 is LNHDA and CDR2 SQIVND (reference sequence). This CDR3 has 17 amino acids.

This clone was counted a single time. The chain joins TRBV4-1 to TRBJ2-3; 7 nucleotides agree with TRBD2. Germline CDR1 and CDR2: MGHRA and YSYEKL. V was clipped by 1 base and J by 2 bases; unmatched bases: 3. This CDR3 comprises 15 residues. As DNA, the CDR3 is TGCGCCAGCAGCCAAGGACGGGGGGACACAGATACGCAGTATTTT. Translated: CASSQGRGDTDTQYF.

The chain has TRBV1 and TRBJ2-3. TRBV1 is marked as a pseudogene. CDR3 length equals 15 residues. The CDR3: CTSSHAPGQPDTQYF. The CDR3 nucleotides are TGCACCAGCAGCCACGCTCCGGGCCAACCAGATACGCAGTATTTT.

The CDR3, as DNA: TGTGCCAGCAGACGGGACAGGGAGGGATCACCCCTCCACTTT. Translation gives CASRRDREGSPLHF. The chain has TRBV5-4 and TRBJ1-6; 9 bases are shared with TRBD1. The CDR3 covers 14 residues. Germline values: CDR1 SGHNT, CDR2 YYREEE (reference sequence). The ends lost 5 bases at V and 10 bases at J; junction bases unmatched: 7.

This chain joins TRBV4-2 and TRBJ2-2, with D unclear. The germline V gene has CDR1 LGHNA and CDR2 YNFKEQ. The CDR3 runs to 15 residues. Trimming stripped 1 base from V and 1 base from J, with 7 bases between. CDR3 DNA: TGTGCCAGCAGCCAAGGAGGTCGGAACACCGGGGAGCTGTTTTTT. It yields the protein CASSQGGRNTGELFF.

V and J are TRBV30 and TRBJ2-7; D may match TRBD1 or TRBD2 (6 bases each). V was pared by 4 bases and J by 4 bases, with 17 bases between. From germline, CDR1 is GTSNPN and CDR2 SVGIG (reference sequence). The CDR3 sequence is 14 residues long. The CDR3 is CAWNGGRGKYEQYF. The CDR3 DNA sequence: TGTGCCTGGAACGGGGGCAGGGGCAAATACGAGCAGTACTTC.

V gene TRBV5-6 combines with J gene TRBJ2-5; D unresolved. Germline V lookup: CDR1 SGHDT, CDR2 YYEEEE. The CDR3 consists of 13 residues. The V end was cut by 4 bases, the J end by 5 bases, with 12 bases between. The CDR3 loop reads CASSLGMGETQYF. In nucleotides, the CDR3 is TGTGCCAGCAGCCTCGGTATGGGTGAGACCCAGTACTTC.

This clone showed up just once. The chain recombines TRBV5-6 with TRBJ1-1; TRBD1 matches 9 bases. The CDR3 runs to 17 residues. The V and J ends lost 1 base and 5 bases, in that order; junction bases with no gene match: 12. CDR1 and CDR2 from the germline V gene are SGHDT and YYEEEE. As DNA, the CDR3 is TGTGCCAGCAGCTTGTATGATCGACAGGGGGTTGGGACTGAAGCTTTCTTT. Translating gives CASSLYDRQGVGTEAFF.

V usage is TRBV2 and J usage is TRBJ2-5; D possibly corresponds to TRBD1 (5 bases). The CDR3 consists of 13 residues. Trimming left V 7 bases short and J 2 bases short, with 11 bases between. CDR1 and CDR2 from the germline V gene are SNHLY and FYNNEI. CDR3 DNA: TGTGCCAGCACCCAGGGTGGTCAAGAGACCCAGTACTTC. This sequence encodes CASTQGGQETQYF.

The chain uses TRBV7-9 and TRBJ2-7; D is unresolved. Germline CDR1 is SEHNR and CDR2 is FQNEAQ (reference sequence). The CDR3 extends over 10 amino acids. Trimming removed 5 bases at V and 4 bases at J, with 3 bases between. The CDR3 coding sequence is TGTGCCAGCAGCCGATACGAGCAGTACGTC. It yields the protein CASSRYEQYV.

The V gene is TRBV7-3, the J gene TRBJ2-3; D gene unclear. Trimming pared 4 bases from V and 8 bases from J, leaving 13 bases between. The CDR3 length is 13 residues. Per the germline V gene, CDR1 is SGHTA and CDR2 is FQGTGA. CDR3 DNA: TGTGCCAGCAGCTCACGGGCAGCACCTACGCAGTATTTT. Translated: CASSSRAAPTQYF.

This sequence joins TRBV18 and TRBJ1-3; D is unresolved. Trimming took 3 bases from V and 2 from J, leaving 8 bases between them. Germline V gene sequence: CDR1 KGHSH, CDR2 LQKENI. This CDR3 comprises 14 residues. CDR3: CASSPSGAGNTIYF. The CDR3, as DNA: TGTGCCAGCTCACCCTCAGGAGCTGGAAACACCATATATTTT.

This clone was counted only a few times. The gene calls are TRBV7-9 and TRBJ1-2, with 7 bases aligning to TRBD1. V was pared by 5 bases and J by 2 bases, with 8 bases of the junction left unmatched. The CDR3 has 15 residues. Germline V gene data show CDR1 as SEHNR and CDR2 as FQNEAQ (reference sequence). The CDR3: CASSQGQATNYGYTF. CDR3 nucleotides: TGTGCCAGCAGCCAAGGACAGGCGACCAACTATGGCTACACCTTC.

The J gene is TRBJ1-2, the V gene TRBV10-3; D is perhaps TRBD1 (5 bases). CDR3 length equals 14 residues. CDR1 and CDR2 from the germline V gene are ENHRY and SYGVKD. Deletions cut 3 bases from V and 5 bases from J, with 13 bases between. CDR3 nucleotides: TGTGCCATCAGTGAAACGGGACTATCATATGGCTACACCTTC. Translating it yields CAISETGLSYGYTF.

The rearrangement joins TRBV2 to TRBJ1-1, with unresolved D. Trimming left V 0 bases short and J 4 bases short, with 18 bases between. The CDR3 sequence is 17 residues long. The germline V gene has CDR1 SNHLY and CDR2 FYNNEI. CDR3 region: CASSEANGVFGITEAFF. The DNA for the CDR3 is TGTGCCAGCAGTGAAGCGAATGGGGTTTTCGGGATCACTGAAGCTTTCTTT.

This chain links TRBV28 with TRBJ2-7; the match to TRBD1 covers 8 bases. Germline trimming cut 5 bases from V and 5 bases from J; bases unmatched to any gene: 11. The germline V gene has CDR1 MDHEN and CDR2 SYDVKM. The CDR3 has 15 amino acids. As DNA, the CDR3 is TGTGCCAGCAGTGCCCTTTCGACAGGGGTCAACGAGCAGTACTTC. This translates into CASSALSTGVNEQYF.

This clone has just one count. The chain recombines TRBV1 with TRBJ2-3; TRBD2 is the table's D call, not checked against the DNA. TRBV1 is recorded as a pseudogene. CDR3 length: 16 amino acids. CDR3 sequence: CTSRATSGRSTDTQYF. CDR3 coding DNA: TGCACCAGCAGAGCAACTAGCGGGAGGAGCACAGATACGCAGTATTTT.

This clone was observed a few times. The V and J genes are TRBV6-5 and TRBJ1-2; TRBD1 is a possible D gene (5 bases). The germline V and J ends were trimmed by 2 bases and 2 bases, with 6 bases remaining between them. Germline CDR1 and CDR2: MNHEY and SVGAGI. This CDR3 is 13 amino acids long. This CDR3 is CASSYGGNYGYTF. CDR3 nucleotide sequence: TGTGCCAGCAGTTACGGGGGGAACTATGGCTACACCTTC.

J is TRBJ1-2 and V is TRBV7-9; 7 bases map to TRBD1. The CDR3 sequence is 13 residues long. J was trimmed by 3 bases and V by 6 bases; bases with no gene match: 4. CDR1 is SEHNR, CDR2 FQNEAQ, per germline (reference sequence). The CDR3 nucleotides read TGTGCCAGCAGGGAGGGGGCCGACTATGGCTACACCTTC. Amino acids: CASREGADYGYTF.

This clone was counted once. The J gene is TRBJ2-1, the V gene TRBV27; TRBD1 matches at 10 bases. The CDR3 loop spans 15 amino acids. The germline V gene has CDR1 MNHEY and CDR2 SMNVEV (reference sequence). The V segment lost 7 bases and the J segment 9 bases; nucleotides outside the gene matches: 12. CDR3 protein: CASNLTGQGSGEQFF. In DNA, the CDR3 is TGTGCCAGCAACCTGACGGGACAGGGGTCTGGTGAGCAGTTCTTC.

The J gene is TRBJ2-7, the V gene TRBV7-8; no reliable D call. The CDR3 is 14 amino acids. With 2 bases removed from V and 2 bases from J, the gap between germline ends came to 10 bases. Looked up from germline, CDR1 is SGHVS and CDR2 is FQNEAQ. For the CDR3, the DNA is TGTGCCAGCAGCTTAATGCCGGGCCCCTACGAGCAGTACGTC. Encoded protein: CASSLMPGPYEQYV.

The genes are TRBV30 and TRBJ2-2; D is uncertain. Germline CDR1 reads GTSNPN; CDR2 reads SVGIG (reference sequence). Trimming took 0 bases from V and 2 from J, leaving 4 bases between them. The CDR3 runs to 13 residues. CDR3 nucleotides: TGTGCCTGGAGTGTCGGTAACACCGGGGAGCTGTTTTTT. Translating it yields CAWSVGNTGELFF.

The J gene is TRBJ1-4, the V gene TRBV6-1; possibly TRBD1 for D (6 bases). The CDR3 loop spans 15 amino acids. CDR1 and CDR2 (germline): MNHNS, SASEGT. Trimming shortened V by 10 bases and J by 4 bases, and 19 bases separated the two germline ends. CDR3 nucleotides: TGTGCCAATTCAGCCGGGACAACCGTTAATGAAAAACTGTTTTTT. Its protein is CANSAGTTVNEKLFF.